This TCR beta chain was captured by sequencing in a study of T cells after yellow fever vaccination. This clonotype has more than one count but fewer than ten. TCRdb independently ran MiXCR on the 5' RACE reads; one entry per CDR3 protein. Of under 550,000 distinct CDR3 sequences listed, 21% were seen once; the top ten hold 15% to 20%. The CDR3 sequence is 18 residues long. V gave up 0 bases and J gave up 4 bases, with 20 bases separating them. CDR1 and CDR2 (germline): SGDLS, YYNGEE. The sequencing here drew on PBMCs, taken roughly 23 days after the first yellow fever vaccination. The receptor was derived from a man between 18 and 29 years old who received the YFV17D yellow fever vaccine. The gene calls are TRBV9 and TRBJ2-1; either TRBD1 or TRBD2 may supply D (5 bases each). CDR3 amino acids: CASSVVGEGSFGYNEQFF. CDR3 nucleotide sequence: TGTGCCAGCAGCGTAGTGGGGGAAGGTAGTTTCGGGTACAATGAGCAGTTCTTC. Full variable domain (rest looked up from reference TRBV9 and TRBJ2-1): DSGVTQTPKHLITATGQRVTLRCSPRSGDLSVYWYQQSLDQGLQFLIQYYNGEERAKGNILERFSAQQFPDLHSELNLSSLELGDSALYFCASSVVGEGSFGYNEQFFGPGTRLTVL.